The sequence of this TCR beta chain was determined in a study of blood T cell repertoires in COVID-19. Study overall: The origin of the acute and convalescent COVID-19 samples was the United States, Italy and Spain.

Germline CDR1 and CDR2: KGHSH and LQKENI. V was cut by 3 bases and J by 7 bases, with 12 bases left in between. CDR3 size: 14 residues. Using immunoSEQ multiplex PCR, the repertoire was profiled, and TCRdb retains in-frame clones only, with some absent. The sample holds about 200,000 clones, about 93% seen once. This sequence was found in a man in his sixties with COVID-19, enrolled during active disease. The sequenced sample consisted of peripheral blood. The chain has TRBV18 and TRBJ1-4, with D perhaps matching TRBD1 (6 bases). The CDR3 reads CASSPDRVGEKLFF. CDR3 sequence (DNA): TGTGCCAGCTCACCGGACAGAGTGGGTGAAAAACTGTTTTTT.